What follows are 15 T cell receptor beta chains derived from one specimen sequenced in a study of T-cell reconstitution after alpha-beta-depleted transplantation in children. Unique molecular identifiers featured in how the TCRbeta library was prepared. TCRdb processed the PCR reads anew with MiXCR; each CDR3 protein has one entry. The data show 500,000 to 750,000 distinct CDR3 sequences, 10% to 15% seen once. The sample was PBMCs, mostly from graft donor cells, taken 360 days after TCRalphabeta/CD19-depleted stem cell transplant. Receptors originate from a male patient younger than 18 who had a stem cell transplant for acute myeloid leukemia, so the T cells may come from the graft donor.

V and J are TRBV19 and TRBJ1-1, with D hard to call. Trimming took 1 base from V and 3 from J, leaving 15 bases between them. The length of the CDR3 is 16 residues. Germline V CDR1 and CDR2: LNHDA, SQIVND (reference sequence). The CDR3 sequence is CASSIVPRRFDTEAFF. DNA of the CDR3: TGTGCCAGTAGTATAGTCCCACGGCGGTTCGACACTGAAGCTTTCTTT. Complete variable domain (other parts from reference TRBV19 and TRBJ1-1): DGGITQSPKYLFRKEGQNVTLSCEQNLNHDAMYWYRQDPGQGLRLIYYSQIVNDFQKGDIAEGYSVSREKKESFPLTVTSAQKNPTAFYLCASSIVPRRFDTEAFFGQGTRLTVV.

The rearrangement uses TRBV12-5 and TRBJ2-5; D is ambiguous. The V gene lost 3 bases and the J gene lost 4 bases, with 12 bases spanning the gap. Germline V CDR1 and CDR2: LGHNT, FRNRAP. The CDR3 totals 14 residues. The CDR3 coding sequence is TGTGCTAGTGGTTTAGGATCCATCGGAGAGACCCAGTACTTC. Translating it yields CASGLGSIGETQYF. Using reference TRBV12-5 and TRBJ2-5 for the parts outside the CDR3, the full variable domain is DARVTQTPRHKVTEMGQEVTMRCQPILGHNTVFWYRQTMMQGLELLAYFRNRAPLDDSGMPKDRFSAEMPDATLATLKIQPSEPRDSAVYFCASGLGSIGETQYFGPGTRLLVL.

This clonotype was counted ten times or more. The chain employs TRBV7-3 and TRBJ1-1, with D perhaps TRBD1 (5 bases). From germline, CDR1 is SGHTA and CDR2 FQGTGA. The CDR3 sequence is 15 residues long. Between the trimmed V and J ends, which lost 4 bases and 4 bases, there was a span of 16 bases. CDR3 in amino acids: CASSYTGGGATEAFF. The CDR3 coding sequence is TGTGCCAGCAGCTACACAGGAGGAGGTGCCACTGAAGCTTTCTTT. The variable domain in full, with the rest retrieved from reference TRBV7-3 and TRBJ1-1, is GAGVSQTPSNKVTEKGKYVELRCDPISGHTALYWYRQSLGQGPEFLIYFQGTGAADDSGLPNDRFFAVRPEGSVSTLKIQRTERGDSAVYLCASSYTGGGATEAFFGQGTRLTVV.

The chain recombines TRBV7-8 with TRBJ2-1, with D possibly matching TRBD2 (5 bases). The CDR3 is 14 amino acids. V was cut by 5 bases and J by 6 bases, with 14 bases left in between. CDR1 is SGHVS and CDR2 is FQNEAQ in the germline V gene. The CDR3 DNA is TGTGCCAGCAGCCTGGGAGCGAGCCCCAATGAGCAGTTCTTC. Its translation is CASSLGASPNEQFF. The whole variable domain, remainder taken from reference TRBV7-8 and TRBJ2-1, is GAGVSQSPRYKVAKRGQDVALRCDPISGHVSLFWYQQALGQGPEFLTYFQNEAQLDKSGLPSDRFFAERPEGSVSTLKIQRTQQEDSAVYLCASSLGASPNEQFFGPGTRLTVL.

The table lists this clonotype with a few counts. V usage is TRBV29-1 and J usage is TRBJ2-2; 10 bases are a match to TRBD2. Germline assignment: CDR1 SQVTM and CDR2 ANQGSEA. The CDR3 consists of 15 residues. The ends lost 1 base at V and 5 bases at J; junction bases unmatched: 4. The CDR3 region has the DNA TGCAGCGTTGAAGCGGGACTAGCGAGGACCGGGGAGCTGTTTTTT. Its protein product is CSVEAGLARTGELFF.

V gene TRBV28 combines with J gene TRBJ2-7; 7 bases map to TRBD1. In germline, CDR1 is MDHEN, CDR2 SYDVKM. J was trimmed by 4 bases and V by 7 bases; bases with no gene match: 7. The CDR3 loop spans 13 amino acids. As DNA, the CDR3 is TGTGCCAGCACCCAGACAGGGCGGTACGAGCAGTACTTC. This encodes CASTQTGRYEQYF. Full variable domain (outside the CDR3, taken from reference TRBV28 and TRBJ2-7): DVKVTQSSRYLVKRTGEKVFLECVQDMDHENMFWYRQDPGLGLRLIYFSYDVKMKEKGDIPEGYSVSREKKERFSLILESASTNQTSMYLCASTQTGRYEQYFGPGTRLTVT.

This clonotype was recorded at least ten times. This chain links TRBV29-1 with TRBJ2-1; unclear D gene. V lost 6 bases and J 3 bases, leaving 15 bases between the germline ends. The CDR3 contains 14 residues. Germline loops: CDR1 SQVTM, CDR2 ANQGSEA. CDR3 loop: CSVFGLRVYNEQFF. CDR3 coding DNA: TGCAGCGTATTCGGATTAAGGGTCTACAATGAGCAGTTCTTC.

This sequence joins TRBV29-1 and TRBJ2-7; 8 bases align to TRBD2. V shed 2 bases and J 0 bases; nucleotides not matched to a gene: 6. The CDR3 spans 15 residues. Per the germline V gene, CDR1 is SQVTM and CDR2 is ANQGSEA. The CDR3 nucleotides read TGCAGCGTTGAATTCGAGCGGGAGCTCTCCTACGAGCAGTACTTC. It specifies CSVEFERELSYEQYF.

This clonotype came up many times. The chain carries TRBV29-1 and TRBJ2-1, with no clear D. The V end lost 4 bases, the J end lost 2 bases, and 9 bases lay between the germline ends. Germline loops: CDR1 SQVTM, CDR2 ANQGSEA. The CDR3 loop spans 13 amino acids. The CDR3 loop is CSVAPGPYNEQFF. CDR3 nucleotide sequence: TGCAGCGTTGCCCCCGGGCCCTACAATGAGCAGTTCTTC.

The chain links TRBV5-1 to TRBJ2-1, with TRBD1 matching 8 bases. The CDR3 runs to 18 residues. The trim removed 0 bases at V and 0 bases at J, leaving 8 bases unmatched. Germline V lookup: CDR1 SGHRS, CDR2 YFSETQ. Here the CDR3 DNA reads TGCGCCAGCAGCTTGGACCCTACAGGGGGGAGCTCCTACAATGAGCAGTTCTTC. Translating it yields CASSLDPTGGSSYNEQFF.

This clonotype showed up just a few times. The chain has TRBV5-1 and TRBJ2-3; TRBD2 agrees at 10 bases. V shed 4 bases, J shed 3 bases, and the junction held 5 bases outside the gene matches. CDR3 length: 15 amino acids. Per germline, CDR1 SGHRS and CDR2 YFSETQ. CDR3 protein: CASSLLAGWTDTQYF. The CDR3 nucleotides are TGCGCCAGCAGCCTACTAGCGGGATGGACAGATACGCAGTATTTT.

This clonotype was recorded a few times. J is TRBJ1-5 and V is TRBV20-1; 8 nucleotides match TRBD1. From germline, CDR1 is DFQATT and CDR2 SNEGSKA (reference sequence). The CDR3 extends over 13 amino acids. The junction had 5 bases not matched to a gene; V was cut back by 8 bases and J by 2 bases. Written as DNA, the CDR3 is TGCAGTTTTATGGGACAGGGCAATCAGCCCCAGCATTTT. Protein: CSFMGQGNQPQHF.

V usage is TRBV6-1 and J usage is TRBJ1-5; the D is unclear. Per the germline V gene, CDR1 is MNHNS and CDR2 is SASEGT. This CDR3 has 15 residues. V lost 7 bases, J lost 4 bases, and 17 bases lay in between. The CDR3 DNA reads as TGTGCCAGCACCTCTCCCCGGGCTTGGAATCAGCCCCAGCATTTT. Its translation: CASTSPRAWNQPQHF.

The chain couples TRBV19 to TRBJ2-1; the D gene is possibly TRBD2 (5 bases). Germline lookup yields CDR1 LNHDA and CDR2 SQIVND (reference sequence). Deletions cut 5 bases from V and 1 base from J, with 6 bases between. The CDR3 is 13 amino acids. Here the CDR3 DNA reads TGTGCCAGTAGTGGACTTTCCTACAATGAGCAGTTCTTC. Translating it yields CASSGLSYNEQFF.

This clonotype was counted many times. J is TRBJ2-7 and V is TRBV12-3 or TRBV12-4, with a tentative D call TRBD2 (6 bases). The germline V and J ends were trimmed by 7 bases and 0 bases, with 10 bases remaining between them. The CDR3 is 13 residues long. The CDR3 DNA follows: TGTGCCAGCACCCGGGACTCCTCCTACGAGCAGTACTTC. Translating it yields CASTRDSSYEQYF.